The 8 T cell receptor beta chains given below trace back to one sample, sequenced in a study of blood T cell repertoires in COVID-19. Repertoires were generated with immunoSEQ multiplex PCR, while TCRdb's copy carries only in-frame clones and drops some. The profile shows fewer than 250,000 clones, roughly 88% of them singletons. Sequencing was performed on PBMCs or T cells enriched from blood (not recorded which). The receptors here all came from a woman in her fifties or sixties who had recovered from COVID-19.

The chain couples TRBV5-1 to TRBJ1-3; 7 bases fit TRBD1. The germline V gene has CDR1 SGHRS and CDR2 YFSETQ. V was pared by 1 base and J by 4 bases, with 8 bases of the junction left unmatched. This CDR3 is 16 amino acids long. In DNA form, the CDR3 reads TGCGCCAGCAGCTTGAGACAGGGACTCGGAGGAAACACCATATATTTT. Its translation: CASSLRQGLGGNTIYF.

The chain is built from TRBV7-3 and TRBJ2-5, with 8 bases identical to TRBD2. The CDR3 has 16 amino acids. The trim removed 5 bases at V and 4 bases at J, leaving 12 bases unmatched. Germline CDR1 and CDR2: SGHTA and FQGTGA. Here the CDR3 DNA reads TGTGCCAGCAGCCCAAGCCCTGGGACTAGTCGAGAGACCCAGTACTTC. It yields the protein CASSPSPGTSRETQYF.

The chain carries TRBV7-9 and TRBJ1-2, with 7 bases that match TRBD1. The CDR3 runs 17 residues. J lost 3 bases, V lost 1 base, and 11 bases had no gene match. The germline V gene has CDR1 SEHNR and CDR2 FQNEAQ (reference sequence). Written as DNA, the CDR3 is TGTGCCAGCAGCTTAGGGGGGTCGGACAGGTTGGACTATGGCTACACCTTC. Its translation: CASSLGGSDRLDYGYTF.

This chain connects TRBV30 to TRBJ2-7; the match to TRBD1 covers 12 bases. From germline, CDR1 is GTSNPN and CDR2 SVGIG (reference sequence). The CDR3 has 13 residues. V lost 3 bases, J lost 10 bases, and 7 bases stayed unmatched. This chain's CDR3 is CAWSLPGTGGQYF. CDR3 nucleotide sequence: TGTGCCTGGAGCCTGCCCGGGACAGGGGGCCAGTACTTC.

The gene calls are TRBV4-1 and TRBJ1-2; a possible D gene is TRBD1 (5 bases). V was clipped by 0 bases and J by 0 bases, with 20 bases between them. Germline V gives CDR1 MGHRA, CDR2 YSYEKL. The CDR3 sequence is 19 residues long. As DNA, the CDR3 is TGCGCCAGCAGCCAAGAAGCTCTGGGGGGTCTCGAAACTAACTATGGCTACACCTTC. Amino acid sequence: CASSQEALGGLETNYGYTF.

The chain recombines TRBV4-1 with TRBJ1-2; D call uncertain. Looked up from germline, CDR1 is MGHRA and CDR2 is YSYEKL. The CDR3 extends over 12 amino acids. V lost 0 bases, J lost 7 bases, and 6 bases lay in between. The CDR3 loop is CASSQDGVGYTF. The CDR3, as DNA: TGCGCCAGCAGCCAAGATGGAGTTGGCTACACCTTC.

The chain's CDR3 is CASSAGLEETQYF. DNA of the CDR3: TGTGCCAGCAGCGCGGGACTGGAAGAGACCCAGTACTTC. The chain joins TRBV9 to TRBJ2-5; TRBD2 might be the D (6 bases). Germline values: CDR1 SGDLS, CDR2 YYNGEE. V was trimmed by 3 bases and J by 3 bases, leaving 9 bases between them. The CDR3 has 13 amino acids. The full variable domain, its missing parts supplied by reference TRBV9 and TRBJ2-5, is DSGVTQTPKHLITATGQRVTLRCSPRSGDLSVYWYQQSLDQGLQFLIQYYNGEERAKGNILERFSAQQFPDLHSELNLSSLELGDSALYFCASSAGLEETQYFGPGTRLLVL.

The V call is TRBV19, the J call TRBJ1-2; no reliable D call. Germline CDR1 LNHDA, CDR2 SQIVND (reference sequence). Trimming shortened V by 8 bases and J by 8 bases, and 18 bases separated the two germline ends. CDR3 length: 13 amino acids. This chain's CDR3 is CASCQEVGYGYTF. The CDR3, as DNA: TGTGCCAGTTGTCAGGAAGTGGGCTACGGCTACACCTTC. Drawing the rest from reference TRBV19 and TRBJ1-2, the complete variable domain is DGGITQSPKYLFRKEGQNVTLSCEQNLNHDAMYWYRQDPGQGLRLIYYSQIVNDFQKGDIAEGYSVSREKKESFPLTVTSAQKNPTAFYLCASCQEVGYGYTFGSGTRLTVV.